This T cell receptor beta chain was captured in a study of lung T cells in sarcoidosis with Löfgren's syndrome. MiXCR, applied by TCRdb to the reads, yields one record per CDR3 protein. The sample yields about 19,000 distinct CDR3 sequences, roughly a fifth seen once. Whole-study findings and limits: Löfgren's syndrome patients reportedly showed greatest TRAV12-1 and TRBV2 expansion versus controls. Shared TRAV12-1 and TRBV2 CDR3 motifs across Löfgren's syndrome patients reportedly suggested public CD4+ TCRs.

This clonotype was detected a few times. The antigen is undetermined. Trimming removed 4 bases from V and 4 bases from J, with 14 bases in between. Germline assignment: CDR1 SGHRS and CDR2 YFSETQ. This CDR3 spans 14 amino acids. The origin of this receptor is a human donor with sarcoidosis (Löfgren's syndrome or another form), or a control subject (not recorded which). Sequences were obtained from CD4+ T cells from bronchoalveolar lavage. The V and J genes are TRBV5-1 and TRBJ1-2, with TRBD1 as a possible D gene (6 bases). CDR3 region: CASSLILDSYGYTF. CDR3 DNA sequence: TGCGCCAGCAGCCTCATATTGGACAGCTATGGCTACACCTTC.